This T cell receptor beta chain came from a study of molecular identifiers for immune sequencing clone quantification (dated by TCRdb to between 2018 and 2020). A note on the overall study: For a replicate experiment, the RNA from either 20,000 or 100,000 naive CD8 T cells was divided into five aliquots, and four of those aliquots went on to sequencing. This methods study benchmarked molecular-identifier clustering-based TCR repertoire sequencing (MIDCIRS) and TCR RNA copy counting, using CD8 T cells to do so.

Details on this clonotype: Its antigen remains unidentified. In this CDR3 the conserved last residue, phenylalanine or tryptophan, is missing, so a read error is likely.

Libraries of naive CD8 T cells were built from about 20,000 to 1,000,000 sorted cells, with 10%, 30% or 50% of the purified RNA used. Naive CD8 T cells were FACS-sorted as CD8+CD4-CCR7+CD45RA+ on a BD FACSAria II into RLT Plus buffer. To test detection sensitivity, Jurkat RNA equivalent to more than 9 TCR copies was spiked into samples of about 18,000-1,000,000 naive CD8 T cells. CD8 T cells were enriched using RosetteSep CD8+ T Cell Enrichment Cocktail and Ficoll-Paque, and the enriched cells then underwent ACK red cell lysis. Results and caveats for the whole study, not just this receptor: Highly expanded clone sizes could be underestimated if identical TCR molecules share a barcode. Clones above 20 RNA copies held over 98% of molecules in CMV-specific effector cells but under 1% in naive cells. Modeling estimated 2.5 to 3.5 recovered TCR RNA copies per cell, compared with about 10 by digital PCR, which implies 30% to 35% capture efficiency. Spiked-in Jurkat TCR RNA (around nine copies' worth), which is not part of the donor repertoire, was contained in the naive libraries. When barcode sub-clustering was left out, chimeric consensus sequences inflated TCR diversity, with chimeras reaching as high as 47%. Spiked-in Jurkat TCR RNA equivalent to a single cell was reported to be detectable even among more than 900,000 naive CD8 T cells.

The library was generated by PCR. The run used an Illumina HiSeq 4000. Bulk TCR libraries were prepared as previously described, using TCR primers listed in Table S5. Total RNA was purified with the Qiagen AllPrep DNA/RNA kit. Before analysis, reads from multiple sequencing runs of one library were combined. On the authors' methods: Reads were retained only if an exact TCR constant sequence was present, and the retained reads were trimmed to 150 nt and grouped according to their 12-nt molecular barcodes. Reads in each barcode group were sub-clustered using a 15% Levenshtein threshold, and a quality-weighted consensus sequence was built for each RNA molecule. Non-functional sequences were removed, as were lower-count sequences one edit away from another. Barcode sub-clusters with fewer than 20% of the maximum read count were removed, based on fitting two negative binomial distributions. TCRdb cleaned the public reads at Q25 with fastp, built clones with MiXCR and kept in-frame beta chains. Rows with a matching CDR3 protein are joined into one entry that keeps the most common DNA and genes. The authors' filters were not applied to this entry. This sample holds more than 450,000 distinct CDR3 sequences; roughly a fifth were observed only once. Together, the top ten hold about 0.8% of the sample.

The length of the CDR3 is 19 amino acids, counting both ends. CDR3 DNA is the only sequence kept; it has 57 bases, read in frame from the first base. V is pared back by 0 bases and J by 4 bases, with 28 bases lying between the germline termini. Sequences DFQATT (CDR1) and SNEGSKA (CDR2) are obtained from the germline V gene (reference sequence). Here the chain combines TRBV20-1 and TRBJ2-7; TRBD1 is possibly the D segment (7 matching bases). The source of this sequence is a human donor in good health. Some libraries in this study had Jurkat cell RNA spiked in. Sequencing was performed on naive CD8+ T cells from blood, with Jurkat cell RNA spiked in. In light of the paper, this sample's cell subset or site label describes: FACS-sorted CD8+CD4-CCR7+CD45RA+ naive T cells. The sequenced DNA: TGCAGTGCTAGAGATCGGGGGTTAGACAGGGCCTACGGGGCGTACGAGCAGTACCTC. Translated, this is CSARDRGLDRAYGAYEQYL.